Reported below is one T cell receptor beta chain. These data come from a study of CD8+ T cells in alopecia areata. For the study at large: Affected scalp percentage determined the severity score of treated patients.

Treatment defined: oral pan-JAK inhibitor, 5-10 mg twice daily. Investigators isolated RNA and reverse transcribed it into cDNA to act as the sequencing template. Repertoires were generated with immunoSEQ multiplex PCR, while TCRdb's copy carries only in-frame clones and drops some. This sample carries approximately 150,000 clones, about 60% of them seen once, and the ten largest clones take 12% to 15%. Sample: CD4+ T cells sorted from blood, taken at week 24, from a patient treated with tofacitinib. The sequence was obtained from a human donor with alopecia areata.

CDR3 residues: CASSEVDVAFF. CDR3 in DNA: TGTGCCAGCAGTGAAGTAGACGTAGCTTTCTTT. The chain links TRBV2 to TRBJ1-1, with D hard to call. This CDR3 is built from 11 residues. The germline V and J ends were trimmed by 1 base and 10 bases, with 7 bases remaining between them. Per germline, CDR1 SNHLY and CDR2 FYNNEI.